This TCR beta chain was sequenced during a study of type 1 and type 2 diabetes patients. Study-level information: Donors were type 1 diabetes, type 2 diabetes, or nondiabetic controls.

Germline V gives CDR1 LNHDA, CDR2 SQIVND (reference sequence). There are 13 residues in the CDR3. V shed 3 bases and J shed 3 bases, with 9 bases lying between them. Amplification started from genomic DNA. A primer set of 30 forward and 13 reverse primers amplified the CDR3. TCRdb re-called the multiplex PCR reads through MiXCR, storing one row per CDR3 protein. The sample has about 250,000 distinct CDR3 sequences, more than 40% seen once. Whole-study findings and limits: In type 2 diabetes, highly-expanded CD4+ clones took a median approximately 3.6% of reads. In CD4+ and CD8+ T cells, type 2 diabetes diversity exceeded type 1.

Notes on this clonotype: Its antigen remains unidentified.

J is TRBJ2-7 and V is TRBV19, with a possible D match to TRBD2 (5 bases). The clonotype originates from a man younger than 35 with type 2 diabetes. Material: peripheral blood mononuclear cells (PBMCs). The CDR3 DNA reads TGTGCCAGTAGTATTAGTGGGAGCTACGAGCAGTACTTC. As protein: CASSISGSYEQYF.